One T cell receptor (beta chain) is described in this entry. Its antigen is still unknown. No much larger clone is present one base from it, and per-base qualities are unavailable. The CDR3 spans 16 residues, from the cysteine through the phenylalanine. Of the read, only the CDR3 DNA is kept; its 48 bases are in frame from base 1. V drops 4 bases and J drops 0 bases, leaving 10 bases in between. The germline V gene (reference sequence) sets CDR1 to LNHNV and CDR2 to YYDKDF. This sample was included in a study of identical twins (dated by TCRdb to the mid-2010s). Context from the whole study: The study deep-sequenced TCR alpha and beta repertoires from monozygotic twins, unrelated adults of various ages and cord blood to test whether fetal clonotypes persist. To rule out contamination, replicate twin experiments were performed at different times with different library preparation protocols.

Every donor was a healthy Caucasian. Three pairs of female monozygotic twins, all aged roughly 18 to 30 years, made up the twin cohort. CD4+ and CD8+ T cell populations were isolated with positive isolation kits from Invitrogen. The library was prepared using 5' RACE. The run used an Illumina HiSeq 2000. Template switching added a universal primer binding site, and the final cDNA carried a unique molecular identifier that allowed TCR cDNA molecules to be counted accurately. First-strand cDNA for TCR alpha and beta chains was synthesized from specific primers in the conserved constant-segment region. Each cDNA library was double barcoded, with a SMART-Mk sample barcode plus Illumina barcodes, to control for contamination. Two successive PCR steps introduced TruSeq adapter sequences along with Illumina sample barcodes. TCR alpha and beta cDNA libraries were sequenced on the Illumina HiSeq platform with custom primers. The source study handled its data this way. MiGEC processed the raw reads to extract unique molecular identifiers, while MiXCR was used to determine the CDR3 positions. For each individual, recombination models were inferred using an EM algorithm with the repgenHMM and IGoR tools. The tcR package in R was used for shared clonotype analysis, with sharing normalized by the product of cloneset sizes. To study raw recombination without the effects of thymic and clonal selection, out-of-frame nonproductive sequences were analyzed. TCRdb applied fastp at Q25 and MiXCR to the public reads, then kept only in-frame beta chains. Records with the same CDR3 protein are collapsed into one entry carrying the most frequent genes and DNA. These V and J calls derive from TCRdb rather than the authors' analysis. The sample table contains just under 550,000 distinct CDR3 sequences; only one count was recorded for about 15% of them. The top ten constitute 0.44% of the sample.

The study at large found these results: In beta out-of-frame sequences, excess twin sharing was weaker, because having fewer shared sequences lowered the signal-to-noise ratio. Out-of-frame TCR alpha sequences shared between twins showed an excess of low generation-probability sequences compared with coincidental sharing between unrelated individuals. Zero-insertion analyses could be partly confounded by invariant T cells such as MAIT and iNKT, though diverse VJ usage argued against such confounding for most clonotypes. Abundant cord blood beta clonotypes carried fewer insertions; young adult naive repertoires showed a weaker similar trend, while memory repertoires showed none. Conclusions relied on cross-sectional statistical analysis, since the same donors could not be followed over many years. Recombination models systematically underestimated out-of-frame TCR alpha sharing in monozygotic twins but agreed with sharing between unrelated individuals.

The same sample was also used in a study of yellow fever vaccine responses in identical twins. Looking at the second paper: The authors reported that the T cell response to vaccination in identical twins appeared partly convergent and partly personalized. The study precisely tracked vaccine-responding T cell clones in identical twins.

The TCR originated in a woman between 18 and 29 years old in good health. Sequencing used CD4+ T cells sorted from blood. Recombination linked TRBV15 to TRBJ2-6, with the D gene possibly TRBD1 or TRBD2, each one fitting 5 bases. The CDR3 reads as follows: CATSKGRISGANVLTF. The nucleotides read TGTGCCACCAGCAAGGGACGGATCTCTGGGGCCAACGTCCTGACTTTC.